This T cell receptor (beta chain) derives from a study of blood T cell repertoires in COVID-19. Study-wide background: Sites across the United States, Italy and Spain contributed samples from acute and convalescent COVID-19. Sample material is recorded as cDNA or gDNA derived from T cells, B-cell-depleted T cells, or PBMCs.

The CDR3 runs to 13 residues. Germline CDR1 reads GTSNPN; CDR2 reads SVGIG (reference sequence). Methods used by the authors: Estimates of nucleated cell counts were drawn from the amplification of reference gene primers. Produced via immunoSEQ multiplex PCR; TCRdb's table is partial and in-frame only. V and J calls and clone size come straight from that table; D and trimming were deduced from the DNA. The table has 120,000 or so clones, 86% seen once; the top ten hold 6% to 9.5%. Sequencing input: peripheral blood. This sequence was found in a man aged 65-85 years who had recovered from COVID-19. The chain recombines TRBV30 with TRBJ2-7; 7 bases match TRBD2. The CDR3 here is CSLAAGEGYEQYF. As DNA, the CDR3 is TGTAGTTTGGCGGCGGGAGAAGGCTACGAGCAGTACTTC.